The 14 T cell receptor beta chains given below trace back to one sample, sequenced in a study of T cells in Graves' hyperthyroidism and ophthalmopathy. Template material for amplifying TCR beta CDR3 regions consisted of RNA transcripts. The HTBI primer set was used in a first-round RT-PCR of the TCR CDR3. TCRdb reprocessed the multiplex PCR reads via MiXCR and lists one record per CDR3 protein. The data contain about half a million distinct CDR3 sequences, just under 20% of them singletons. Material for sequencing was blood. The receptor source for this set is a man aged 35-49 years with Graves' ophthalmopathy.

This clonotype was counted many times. CDR3 nucleotides: TGTGCCAGCAGCTTAGGAGGGGGTCAAGAGACCCAGTACTTC. Translation gives CASSLGGGQETQYF. The gene calls are TRBV7-9 and TRBJ2-5; tentatively, D is TRBD1 (6 bases). Trimming removed 1 base from V and 2 bases from J, with 8 bases in between. CDR3 size: 14 residues. Germline V gives CDR1 SEHNR, CDR2 FQNEAQ (reference sequence). The variable domain in full, completed from reference TRBV7-9 and TRBJ2-5, reads DTGVSQNPRHKITKRGQNVTFRCDPISEHNRLYWYRQTLGQGPEFLTYFQNEAQLEKSRLLSDRFSAERPKGSFSTLEIQRTEQGDSAMYLCASSLGGGQETQYFGPGTRLLVL.

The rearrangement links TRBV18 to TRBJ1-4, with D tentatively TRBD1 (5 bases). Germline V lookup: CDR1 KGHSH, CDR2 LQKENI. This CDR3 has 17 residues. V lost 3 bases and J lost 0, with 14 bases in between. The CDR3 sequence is CASSPRGTPSTNEKLFF. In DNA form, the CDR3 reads TGTGCCAGCTCACCTAGAGGGACCCCCTCAACTAATGAAAAACTGTTTTTT. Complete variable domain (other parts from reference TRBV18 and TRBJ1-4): NAGVMQNPRHLVRRRGQEARLRCSPMKGHSHVYWYRQLPEEGLKFMVYLQKENIIDESGMPKERFSAEFPKEGPSILRIQQVVRGDSAAYFCASSPRGTPSTNEKLFFGSGTQLSVL.

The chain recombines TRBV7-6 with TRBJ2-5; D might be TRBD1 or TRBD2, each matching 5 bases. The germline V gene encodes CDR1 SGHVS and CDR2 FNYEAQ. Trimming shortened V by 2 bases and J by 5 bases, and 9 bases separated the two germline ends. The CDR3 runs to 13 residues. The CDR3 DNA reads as TGTGCCAGCAGCTTACGAGGGGTCGAGACCCAGTACTTC. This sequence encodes CASSLRGVETQYF.

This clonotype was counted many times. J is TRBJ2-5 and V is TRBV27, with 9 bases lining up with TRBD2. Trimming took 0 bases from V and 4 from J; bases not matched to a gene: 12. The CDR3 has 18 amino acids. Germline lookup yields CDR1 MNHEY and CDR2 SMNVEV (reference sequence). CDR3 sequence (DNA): TGTGCCAGCAGTTTATCCCCCCAGGTAGCGGGAGCTGGAGAGACCCAGTACTTC. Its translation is CASSLSPQVAGAGETQYF.

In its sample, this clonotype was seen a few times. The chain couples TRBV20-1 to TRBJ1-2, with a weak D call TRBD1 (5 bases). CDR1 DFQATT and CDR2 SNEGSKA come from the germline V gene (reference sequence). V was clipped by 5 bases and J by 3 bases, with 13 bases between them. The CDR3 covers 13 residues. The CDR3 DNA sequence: TGCAGTGCTGAATGGGGAGGGGACTATGGCTACACCTTC. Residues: CSAEWGGDYGYTF.

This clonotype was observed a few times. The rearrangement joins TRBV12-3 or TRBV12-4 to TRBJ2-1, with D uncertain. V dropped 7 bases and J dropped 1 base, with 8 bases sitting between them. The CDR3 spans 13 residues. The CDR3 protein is CASTLGSYNEQFF. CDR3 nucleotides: TGTGCCAGCACCCTTGGTTCCTACAATGAGCAGTTCTTC.

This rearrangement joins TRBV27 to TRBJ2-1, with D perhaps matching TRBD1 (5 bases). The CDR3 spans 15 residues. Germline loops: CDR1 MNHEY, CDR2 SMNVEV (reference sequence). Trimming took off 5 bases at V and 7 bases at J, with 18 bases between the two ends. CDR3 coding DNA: TGTGCCAGCAGTCCCCCCCCACAGGCCGGGAATGAGCAGTTCTTC. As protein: CASSPPPQAGNEQFF.

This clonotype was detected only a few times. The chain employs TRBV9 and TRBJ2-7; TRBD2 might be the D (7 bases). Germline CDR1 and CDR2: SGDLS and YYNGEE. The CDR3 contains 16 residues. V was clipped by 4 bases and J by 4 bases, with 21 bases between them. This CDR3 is CASSSMGGGSGYEQYF. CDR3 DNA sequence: TGTGCCAGCAGCTCCATGGGGGGCGGGAGCGGGTACGAGCAGTACTTC.

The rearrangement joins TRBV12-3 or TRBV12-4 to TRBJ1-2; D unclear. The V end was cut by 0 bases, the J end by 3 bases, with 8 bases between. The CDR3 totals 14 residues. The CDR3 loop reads CASSLAGFYYGYTF. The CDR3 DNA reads TGTGCCAGCAGTTTAGCAGGGTTTTACTATGGCTACACCTTC.

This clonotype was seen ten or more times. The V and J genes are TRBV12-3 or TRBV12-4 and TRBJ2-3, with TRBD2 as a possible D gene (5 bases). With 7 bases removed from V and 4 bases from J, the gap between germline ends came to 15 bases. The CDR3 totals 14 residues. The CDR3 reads CASIQHEEADTQYF. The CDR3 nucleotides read TGTGCCAGCATTCAACACGAGGAGGCAGATACGCAGTATTTT.

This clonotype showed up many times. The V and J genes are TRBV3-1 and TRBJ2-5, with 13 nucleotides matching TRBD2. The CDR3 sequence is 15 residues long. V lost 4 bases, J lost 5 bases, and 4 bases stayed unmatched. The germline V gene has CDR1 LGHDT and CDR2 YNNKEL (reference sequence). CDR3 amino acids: CASSRTSGRSETQYF. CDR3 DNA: TGTGCCAGCAGCCGGACTAGCGGGAGATCGGAGACCCAGTACTTC.

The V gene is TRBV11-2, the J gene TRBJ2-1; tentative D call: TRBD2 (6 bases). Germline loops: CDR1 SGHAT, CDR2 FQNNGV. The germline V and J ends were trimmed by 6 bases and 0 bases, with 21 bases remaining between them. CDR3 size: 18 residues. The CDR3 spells CASRLVGVGGSSYNEQFF. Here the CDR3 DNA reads TGTGCCAGCAGACTAGTTGGGGTTGGGGGGAGCTCCTACAATGAGCAGTTCTTC.

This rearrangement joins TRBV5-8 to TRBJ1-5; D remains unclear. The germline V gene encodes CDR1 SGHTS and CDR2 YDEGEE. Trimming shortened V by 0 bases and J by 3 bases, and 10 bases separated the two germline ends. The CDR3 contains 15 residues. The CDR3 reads CASSLGEVSNQPQHF. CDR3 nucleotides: TGTGCCAGCAGCTTGGGAGAGGTATCCAATCAGCCCCAGCATTTT.

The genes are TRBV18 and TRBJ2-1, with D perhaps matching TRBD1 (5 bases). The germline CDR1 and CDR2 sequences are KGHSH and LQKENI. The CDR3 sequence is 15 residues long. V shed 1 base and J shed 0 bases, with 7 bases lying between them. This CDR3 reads CASSPQGFSYNEQFF. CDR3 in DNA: TGTGCCAGCTCACCACAGGGGTTCTCCTACAATGAGCAGTTCTTC.